This note documents a single TCR beta chain sequence. V shed 5 bases, J shed 7 bases, and the junction held 6 bases outside the gene matches. Germline V gene data show CDR1 as MNHEY and CDR2 as SMNVEV (reference sequence). This CDR3 has 14 amino acids. The sample belongs to a study of blood T cell repertoires in COVID-19. At the level of the study: Sites across the United States, Italy and Spain contributed samples from acute and convalescent COVID-19. PBMCs, B-cell-depleted T cells, or T cells provided the cDNA or gDNA that made up the material.

Original processing methods: How many nucleated cells were present was estimated from reference gene primer amplification. Sequenced by immunoSEQ multiplex PCR; TCRdb stores in-frame clones only, minus some. That table furnishes V, J and clone size, whereas the DNA furnished D and trimming. The table lists roughly 70,000 clones, around 90% of them singletons. J is TRBJ2-1 and V is TRBV27; the match to TRBD2 covers 9 bases. The specimen was peripheral blood. The clonotype comes from a human donor with active COVID-19. The donor label of this sample is uncertain. CDR3 nucleotides: TGTGCCAGCAGTCCCCAGCGGGAGGTTAATGAGCAGTTCTTC. It translates to CASSPQREVNEQFF.